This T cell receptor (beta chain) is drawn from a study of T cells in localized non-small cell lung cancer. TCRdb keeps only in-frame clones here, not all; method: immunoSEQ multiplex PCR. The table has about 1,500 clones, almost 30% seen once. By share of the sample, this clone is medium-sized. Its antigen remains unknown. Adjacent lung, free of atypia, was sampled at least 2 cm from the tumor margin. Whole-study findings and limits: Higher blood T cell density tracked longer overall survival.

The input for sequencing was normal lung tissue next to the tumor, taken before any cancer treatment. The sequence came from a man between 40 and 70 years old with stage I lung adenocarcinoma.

The CDR3 spells CASSPLAGLAGGGRETQYF. DNA for the CDR3: TGTGCCAGCAGCCCCCTGGCGGGACTAGCGGGAGGAGGGCGAGAGACCCAGTACTTC. The chain is built from TRBV11-3 and TRBJ2-5; the match to TRBD2 covers 15 bases. The CDR3 runs to 19 residues. Germline CDR1 is SGHNT and CDR2 is YENEEA. V lost 5 bases and J lost 4; bases outside the gene matches: 14.